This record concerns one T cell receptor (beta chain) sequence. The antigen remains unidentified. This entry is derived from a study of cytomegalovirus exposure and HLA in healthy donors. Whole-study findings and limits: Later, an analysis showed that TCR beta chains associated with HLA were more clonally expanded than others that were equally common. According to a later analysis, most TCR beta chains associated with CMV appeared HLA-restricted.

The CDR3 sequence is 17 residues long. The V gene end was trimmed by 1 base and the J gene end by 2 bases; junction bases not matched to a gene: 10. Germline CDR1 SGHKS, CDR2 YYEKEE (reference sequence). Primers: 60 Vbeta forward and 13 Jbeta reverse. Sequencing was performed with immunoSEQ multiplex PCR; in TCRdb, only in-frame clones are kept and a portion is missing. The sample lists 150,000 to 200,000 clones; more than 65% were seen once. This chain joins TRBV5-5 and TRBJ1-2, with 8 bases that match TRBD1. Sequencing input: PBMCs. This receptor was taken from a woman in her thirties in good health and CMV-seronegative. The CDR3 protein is CASSLWVQGAPNYGYTF. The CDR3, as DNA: TGTGCCAGCAGCTTGTGGGTCCAGGGGGCTCCAAACTATGGCTACACCTTC.